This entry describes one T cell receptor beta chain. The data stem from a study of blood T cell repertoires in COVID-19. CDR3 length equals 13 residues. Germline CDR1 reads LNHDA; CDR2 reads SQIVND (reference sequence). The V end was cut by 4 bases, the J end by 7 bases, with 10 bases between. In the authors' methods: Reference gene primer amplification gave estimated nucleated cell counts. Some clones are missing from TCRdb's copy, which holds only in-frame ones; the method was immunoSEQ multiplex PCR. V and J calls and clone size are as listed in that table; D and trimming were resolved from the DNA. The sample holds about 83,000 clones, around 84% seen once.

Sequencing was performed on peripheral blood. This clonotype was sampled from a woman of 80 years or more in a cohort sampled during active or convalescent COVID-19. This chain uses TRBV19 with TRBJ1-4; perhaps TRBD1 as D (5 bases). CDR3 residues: CASSSPGGEKLFF. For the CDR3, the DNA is TGTGCCAGTAGTAGCCCGGGGGGTGAAAAACTGTTTTTT.